These 15 T cell receptor beta chains were sequenced from one sample in a study of a mutant IDH1 vaccine in newly diagnosed glioma. Time point described: week 35, safety follow-up. A 20-mer mutant IDH1 peptide at 300 ug was injected subcutaneously with topical imiquimod. The assay was immunoSEQ multiplex PCR, and TCRdb's table has in-frame clones only and misses some. The table has 40,000 to 45,000 clones, around 81% seen once; the top ten hold approximately 4.7%. These receptors have no known antigen. Sequencing used PBMCs, obtained from a glioma patient whose treatment included an IDH1 peptide vaccine. Receptors originate from a woman in her 40s with glioma. Some clones in this sample may be carry-over from other donors' samples.

V gene TRBV4-3 combines with J gene TRBJ2-5; 7 bases agree with TRBD2. The CDR3 totals 15 residues. Per germline, CDR1 LGHNA and CDR2 YSLEER. Trimming took 6 bases from V and 2 from J; bases not matched to a gene: 9. DNA for the CDR3: TGCGCCAGCAGTCCGGGACTAAAAGAACAAGAGACCCAGTACTTC. Encoded protein: CASSPGLKEQETQYF.

The chain uses TRBV4-1 and TRBJ1-1, with D possibly matching TRBD1 (6 bases). V lost 5 bases and J lost 3, with 19 bases in between. Germline V gene lookup returns CDR1 MGHRA and CDR2 YSYEKL. The CDR3 contains 16 residues. CDR3 sequence reads: CASSNFGGQEDTEAFF. CDR3 nucleotide sequence: TGCGCCAGCAGCAACTTTGGGGGGCAAGAGGACACTGAAGCTTTCTTT.

The chain carries TRBV11-2 and TRBJ1-1; unclear D gene. CDR1 and CDR2 from the germline V gene are SGHAT and FQNNGV. This CDR3 is built from 13 residues. V was clipped by 4 bases and J by 1 base, with 7 bases between them. The CDR3 sequence: CASSSTENTEAFF. For the CDR3, the DNA is TGTGCCAGCAGCTCAACAGAGAACACTGAAGCTTTCTTT. Combining the CDR3 with reference TRBV11-2 and TRBJ1-1 gives the whole variable domain EAGVAQSPRYKIIEKRQSVAFWCNPISGHATLYWYQQILGQGPKLLIQFQNNGVVDDSQLPKDRFSAERLKGVDSTLKIQPAKLEDSAVYLCASSSTENTEAFFGQGTRLTVV.

The V gene is TRBV7-7, the J gene TRBJ1-1; D is perhaps TRBD1 (5 bases). Per the germline V gene, CDR1 is SSHAT and CDR2 is FNYEAQ (reference sequence). This CDR3 comprises 13 residues. The CDR3 DNA is TGTGCTAGTTCGACAGATATGAACACTGAAGCTTTCTTT. It translates to CASSTDMNTEAFF.

The chain recombines TRBV25-1 with TRBJ2-6; 7 nucleotides align to TRBD1. After removal of 2 bases from V and 6 bases from J, the junction contained 1 base not matched to a gene. This CDR3 has 14 amino acids. Germline values: CDR1 MGHDK, CDR2 SYGVNS. The CDR3 sequence: CASSEQGEANVLTF. The CDR3 DNA reads as TGTGCCAGCAGTGAACAGGGGGAGGCCAACGTCCTGACTTTC. Full variable domain (rest looked up from reference TRBV25-1 and TRBJ2-6): EADIYQTPRYLVIGTGKKITLECSQTMGHDKMYWYQQDPGMELHLIHYSYGVNSTEKGDLSSESTVSRIRTEHFPLTLESARPSHTSQYLCASSEQGEANVLTFGAGSRLTVL.

The chain is built from TRBV5-8 and TRBJ2-3, with D possibly being TRBD1 (5 bases). Trimming cost V 2 bases and J 5 bases, with 18 bases left between them. Per germline, CDR1 SGHTS and CDR2 YDEGEE. There are 16 residues in the CDR3. The CDR3, as DNA: TGTGCCAGCAGCTTTGGGCAGGGTAGTGCTGTAGATACGCAGTATTTT. It specifies CASSFGQGSAVDTQYF.

This chain joins TRBV5-8 and TRBJ1-3; D is unclear. Trimming left V 1 base short and J 2 bases short, with 7 bases between. The CDR3 runs 14 residues. Germline CDR1 SGHTS, CDR2 YDEGEE. The CDR3 loop is CASSLLQTGNTIYF. DNA for the CDR3: TGTGCCAGCAGCTTGCTACAGACTGGAAACACCATATATTTT.

This clone qualifies as medium-sized. The chain couples TRBV19 to TRBJ2-5; possibly TRBD1 for D (6 bases). The CDR3 is 15 amino acids. V lost 8 bases and J lost 3, with 19 bases in between. Germline loops: CDR1 LNHDA, CDR2 SQIVND (reference sequence). The CDR3 sequence is CASRDAYRVEETQYF. The CDR3 nucleotides are TGTGCCAGTCGAGACGCCTACAGGGTGGAAGAGACCCAGTACTTC.

About this clone: One junction end disagrees with the germline gene, perhaps due to a read error. The same CDR3 is also encoded by other DNA sequences in this sample. The gene calls are TRBV5-5 and TRBJ1-4; D is undetermined. Per germline, CDR1 SGHKS and CDR2 YYEKEE (reference sequence). This CDR3 contains 14 residues. The CDR3 loop is CASSFLGLNEKLFF. The CDR3 DNA is TGTGCTAGCAGCTTCCTGGGCTTAAATGAAAAACTGTTTTTT.

CDR3 coding DNA: TGTGCCAGCAGCCCCCCTAGTATGGAGCAGTTCTTC. This gives the protein CASSPPSMEQFF. The chain employs TRBV11-2 and TRBJ2-1, with unresolved D. The ends were cut back, 5 bases at V and 10 bases at J, with 12 bases in the middle. CDR1 and CDR2 (germline): SGHAT, FQNNGV. The CDR3 length is 12 residues.

The chain carries TRBV4-1 and TRBJ1-1, with D hard to call. CDR3 length: 15 amino acids. From germline, CDR1 is MGHRA and CDR2 YSYEKL. V lost 4 bases, J lost 3 bases, and 15 bases lay in between. The CDR3 nucleotides are TGCGCCAGCAGCCCCGGACGGGGAGGCGACACTGAAGCTTTCTTT. As protein: CASSPGRGGDTEAFF.

The gene calls are TRBV28 and TRBJ1-5, with unresolved D. The CDR3 is 13 amino acids. Germline loops: CDR1 MDHEN, CDR2 SYDVKM. The germline V and J ends were trimmed by 7 bases and 6 bases, with 13 bases remaining between them. The CDR3 reads CASTFVGFQPQHF. In nucleotides, the CDR3 is TGTGCCAGCACGTTCGTTGGGTTTCAGCCCCAGCATTTT. Drawing the rest from reference TRBV28 and TRBJ1-5, the complete variable domain is DVKVTQSSRYLVKRTGEKVFLECVQDMDHENMFWYRQDPGLGLRLIYFSYDVKMKEKGDIPEGYSVSREKKERFSLILESASTNQTSMYLCASTFVGFQPQHFGDGTRLSIL.

The CDR3 protein is CASGGAYETQYF. CDR3 sequence (DNA): TGTGCCAGCGGGGGGGCCTACGAGACCCAGTACTTC. This sequence joins TRBV19 and TRBJ2-5; 8 bases align to TRBD2. The V segment lost 9 bases and the J segment 5 bases; nucleotides outside the gene matches: 5. Germline V CDR1 and CDR2: LNHDA, SQIVND (reference sequence). The CDR3 is 12 residues long.

The table lists this clone with a count of one. The genes are TRBV7-9 and TRBJ1-6, with D hard to call. Germline values: CDR1 SEHNR, CDR2 FQNEAQ (reference sequence). The CDR3 contains 13 residues. Trimming cost V 5 bases and J 8 bases, with 10 bases left between them. Written as DNA, the CDR3 is TGTGCCAGCAGCCTCGACGAGGATTCACCCCTCCACTTT. It yields the protein CASSLDEDSPLHF.

The V and J genes are TRBV4-2 and TRBJ1-3; D is uncertain. CDR1 is LGHNA and CDR2 is YNFKEQ in the germline V gene. The CDR3 runs 16 residues. V was clipped by 1 base and J by 0 bases, with 10 bases between them. DNA for the CDR3: TGTGCCAGCAGCCAAGTGTACGCAGACTCTGGAAACACCATATATTTT. It codes for CASSQVYADSGNTIYF.